The 14 T cell receptor beta chains below were found in one sample sequenced in a study of blood T cell repertoires in COVID-19. TCRdb's copy holds only in-frame clones and misses some; the assay was immunoSEQ multiplex PCR. The profile shows around 290,000 clones, roughly 90% of them singletons. What was sequenced was peripheral blood. Every receptor here comes from a young woman with COVID-19, enrolled during active disease.

V and J are TRBV10-2 and TRBJ2-1; D possibly corresponds to TRBD1 (6 bases). This CDR3 has 14 residues. Germline CDR1 WSHSY, CDR2 SAAADI. V was clipped by 4 bases and J by 9 bases, with 16 bases between them. Written as DNA, the CDR3 is TGCGCCAGCAGTGGATCTAACAGGGTTGGTGAGCAGTTCTTC. Its protein is CASSGSNRVGEQFF.

This clone was counted a few times. The gene calls are TRBV1 and TRBJ2-6; TRBD2 is the table's D call and was not checked against the DNA. TRBV1 is shown as a pseudogene. CDR3 length equals 21 residues. CDR3 in DNA: TGCACCAGCAGCCAAGAACCGGGACTAGCGGGAGGCAGGACTGGGGCCAACGTCCTGACTTTC. It translates to CTSSQEPGLAGGRTGANVLTF.

CDR3 sequence: CSVEDPLGTANYGYTF. CDR3 nucleotides: TGCAGCGTTGAAGACCCTCTCGGGACTGCTAACTATGGCTACACCTTC. The rearrangement joins TRBV29-1 to TRBJ1-2, with D possibly TRBD1 on 5 matching bases. Germline CDR1 is SQVTM and CDR2 is ANQGSEA. V was shortened by 0 bases and J by 0 bases, with 14 bases between the two germline ends. The CDR3 is 16 amino acids.

The chain is built from TRBV11-2 and TRBJ2-3; D might be TRBD2 (6 bases). CDR1 and CDR2 from the germline V gene are SGHAT and FQNNGV. The CDR3 runs 15 residues. The ends were cut back, 6 bases at V and 2 bases at J, with 15 bases in the middle. The CDR3 reads CASRIGSLPTDTQYF. The DNA of the CDR3 is TGTGCCAGCAGGATCGGGAGTCTCCCCACAGATACGCAGTATTTT.

The CDR3 DNA is TGTGCCAGCAGTAAGAGACAGGGGCCCACTGAAGCTTTCTTT. This codes for CASSKRQGPTEAFF. This chain connects TRBV6-5 to TRBJ1-1, with TRBD1 matching 8 bases. This CDR3 is 14 amino acids long. CDR1 is MNHEY, CDR2 SVGAGI, per germline. V shed 5 bases and J 4 bases; nucleotides not matched to a gene: 6.

The chain uses TRBV5-4 and TRBJ2-5; TRBD2 aligns across 13 bases. CDR1 is SGHNT and CDR2 is YYREEE in the germline V gene (reference sequence). The V gene end was trimmed by 5 bases and the J gene end by 5 bases; junction bases not matched to a gene: 12. There are 17 residues in the CDR3. The CDR3 reads CASSSFGLAGARETQYF. The CDR3 bases are TGTGCCAGCAGTTCCTTCGGACTAGCGGGAGCCCGGGAGACCCAGTACTTC.

This chain joins TRBV6-6 and TRBJ2-7; tentatively, D is TRBD2 (5 bases). Germline-derived CDR1 and CDR2 are MNHNY and SVGAGI (reference sequence). Trimming took off 6 bases at V and 2 bases at J, with 8 bases between the two ends. The length of the CDR3 is 12 residues. CDR3 protein: CASSIGAYEQYF. CDR3 coding DNA: TGTGCCAGCAGCATCGGGGCCTACGAGCAGTACTTC.

The gene calls are TRBV27 and TRBJ2-2, with D hard to call. Per the germline V gene, CDR1 is MNHEY and CDR2 is SMNVEV (reference sequence). V was shortened by 6 bases and J by 6 bases, with 11 bases between the two germline ends. The CDR3 is 13 residues long. Written as DNA, the CDR3 is TGTGCCAGCAGGCTGCACGCGTCCGGGGAGCTGTTTTTT. It yields the protein CASRLHASGELFF.

The rearrangement uses TRBV5-1 and TRBJ2-1, with D possibly being TRBD1 (5 bases). V was clipped by 1 base and J by 4 bases, with 12 bases between them. Per germline, CDR1 SGHRS and CDR2 YFSETQ. This CDR3 comprises 15 residues. The DNA of the CDR3 is TGCGCCAGCAGCTTGCAACAGGTACTTTACAATGAGCAGTTCTTC. Translating it yields CASSLQQVLYNEQFF.

Only one count was recorded for this clone. V gene TRBV21-1 combines with J gene TRBJ2-5; no DNA check was done on the table's D call, TRBD1. TRBV21-1 is tagged as a pseudogene. There are 17 residues in the CDR3. The CDR3 nucleotides are TGTGCCAGCAGCAAAGCTTCAGGTCGGCGTCTCCGGGAGACCCAGTACTTC. Protein product: CASSKASGRRLRETQYF.

V gene TRBV27 combines with J gene TRBJ1-3, with 7 bases aligning to TRBD1. The CDR3 runs to 17 residues. The trim removed 3 bases at V and 3 bases at J, leaving 11 bases unmatched. The germline V gene has CDR1 MNHEY and CDR2 SMNVEV (reference sequence). CDR3 sequence reads: CASSFRLLTGDGNTIYF. The CDR3 DNA reads TGTGCCAGCAGTTTCCGCCTGCTAACAGGGGATGGAAACACCATATATTTT.

In its sample, this clone was seen once. This chain connects TRBV2 to TRBJ2-2, with D possibly being TRBD1 (6 bases). This CDR3 comprises 15 residues. V shed 8 bases and J shed 4 bases, with 17 bases lying between them. The germline CDR1 and CDR2 sequences are SNHLY and FYNNEI. As DNA, the CDR3 is TGTGCCAGCCAGCTCCGGACAGCCATCACCGGGGAGCTGTTTTTT. It translates to CASQLRTAITGELFF.

The chain uses TRBV2 and TRBJ2-6; 7 positions match TRBD1. Germline-derived CDR1 and CDR2 are SNHLY and FYNNEI. The CDR3 consists of 18 residues. J gave up 0 bases and V 7 bases, and 12 bases lay outside the gene matches. CDR3 in DNA: TGTGCCAGCATAAGACCGGGACAGACCTCCTCTGGGGCCAACGTCCTGACTTTC. Amino acid sequence: CASIRPGQTSSGANVLTF.

The chain is built from TRBV2 and TRBJ1-1; tentative D call: TRBD1 (5 bases). The CDR3 is 13 residues long. Germline V lookup: CDR1 SNHLY, CDR2 FYNNEI. Trimming shortened V by 3 bases and J by 4 bases, and 9 bases separated the two germline ends. CDR3 region: CASSDRAVTEAFF. The CDR3 DNA is TGTGCCAGCAGTGACAGGGCGGTCACTGAAGCTTTCTTT.